A selection of T cell receptor beta chains follows, all from one sample in a study of cytomegalovirus exposure and HLA in healthy donors. The data were produced by immunoSEQ multiplex PCR, yet TCRdb's version contains in-frame clones alone and is incomplete. The sample yields 150,000 to 200,000 clones, around 62% seen once. The sequenced sample was PBMCs. The receptors here all came from a man aged 35-49 years in good health and CMV-seronegative. Both conserved end residues are part of each CDR3. The size entry is marked missing in some rows and otherwise reads once, few, many or a size class.

j_call v_call clone_size cdr3_aa
TRBJ1-1 TRBV29-1 NA CSAEGQGNTEAFF
TRBJ2-7 TRBV7-3 NA CASSLGASGRVSSYEQYF
TRBJ1-5 TRBV6-6 NA CASVQTGTGGEQPQHF
TRBJ2-1 TRBV6-4 NA CASRQDRGVDNEQFF
TRBJ1-4 TRBV25-1 NA CASSPRGNTNEKLFF
TRBJ1-5 TRBV18 NA CASSPTGGNQPQHF
TRBJ2-4 TRBV5-4 NA CASSLGSGGAKNIQYF
TRBJ2-7 TRBV5-1 few CASSLDQGALYEQYF
TRBJ1-2 TRBV9 once CASSVVQAGNYGYTF
TRBJ1-5 TRBV5-5 NA CASSLARYSNQPQHF
TRBJ2-7 TRBV2 few CASSRDRVTEQYF
TRBJ1-5 TRBV6-1 NA CASRHQSNQPQHF
TRBJ2-1 TRBV7-2 NA CASSLEGGSSYNEQFF
TRBJ1-6 TRBV6-1 NA CASRGGQGNSPLHF
TRBJ2-2 TRBV19 NA CASSKGTMNTGELFF
TRBJ1-5 TRBV19 NA CASSPRTGGNQPQHF
TRBJ2-1 TRBV7-2 NA CASSPYSGGSYNEQFF
TRBJ1-5 TRBV7-2 few CASSLAGGAGQPQHF
TRBJ1-2 TRBV19 NA CASSTRTDIYGYTF
TRBJ1-1 TRBV10-3 few CAIRQGAGTEAFF
TRBJ2-2 TRBV5-4 NA CASSLPPTAGVHTGELFF
TRBJ2-7 TRBV10-1 NA CARTWTCSSYEQYF
TRBJ1-1 TRBV6-5 few CASSYSRNSEAFF
TRBJ2-4 TRBV5-1 NA CASSLFSEEDIQYF
TRBJ1-3 TRBV5-4 NA CASSSTGLRNTIYF
TRBJ1-4 TRBV2 NA CASSGAEKLFF